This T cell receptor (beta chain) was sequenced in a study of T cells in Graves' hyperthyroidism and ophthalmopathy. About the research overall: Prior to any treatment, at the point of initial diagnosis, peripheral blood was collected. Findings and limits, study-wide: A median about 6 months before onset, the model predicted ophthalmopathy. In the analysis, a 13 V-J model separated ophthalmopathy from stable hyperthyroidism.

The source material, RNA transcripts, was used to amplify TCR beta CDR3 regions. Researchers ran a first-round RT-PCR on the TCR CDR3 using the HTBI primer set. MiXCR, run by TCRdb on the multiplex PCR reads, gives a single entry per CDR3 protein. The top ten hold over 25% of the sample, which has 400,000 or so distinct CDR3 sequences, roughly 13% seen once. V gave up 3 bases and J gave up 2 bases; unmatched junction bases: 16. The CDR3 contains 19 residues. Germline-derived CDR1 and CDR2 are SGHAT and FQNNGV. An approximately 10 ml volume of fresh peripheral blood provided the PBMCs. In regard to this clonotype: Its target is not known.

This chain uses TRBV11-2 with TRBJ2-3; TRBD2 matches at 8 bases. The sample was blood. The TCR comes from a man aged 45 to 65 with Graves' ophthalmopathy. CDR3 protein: CASSFPVFERERHTDTQYF. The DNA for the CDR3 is TGTGCCAGCAGCTTCCCCGTATTTGAGCGGGAGAGACACACAGATACGCAGTATTTT. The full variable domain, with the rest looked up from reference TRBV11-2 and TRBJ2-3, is EAGVAQSPRYKIIEKRQSVAFWCNPISGHATLYWYQQILGQGPKLLIQFQNNGVVDDSQLPKDRFSAERLKGVDSTLKIQPAKLEDSAVYLCASSFPVFERERHTDTQYFGPGTRLTVL.